This T cell receptor (beta chain) appears in the sequencing data of a study of blood T cell repertoires in COVID-19. Study in general: The study drew acute and convalescent COVID-19 samples from the United States, Italy and Spain.

How the authors handled the data: Estimation of nucleated cell counts was performed using reference gene primer amplification. TCRdb's table, derived via immunoSEQ multiplex PCR, lists solely in-frame clones and lacks some. V and J calls and clone size follow that table, whereas D and trimming were derived from the DNA. The sample carries hundreds of thousands of clones, 75% to 90% recorded once. CDR1 and CDR2 from the germline V gene are SEHNR and FQNEAQ (reference sequence). Losses at the gene ends were 7 bases for V and 2 bases for J; bases not matched to a gene: 7. The CDR3 length is 15 residues. This clone was found a few times.

This rearrangement joins TRBV7-9 to TRBJ2-7; TRBD1 agrees at 11 bases. Sequences were obtained from peripheral blood. The source is a woman between 55 and 75 years old with active or convalescent COVID-19. CDR3 DNA: TGTGCCAGCAACGTTCCGGGACAGGGGGCCTACGAGCAGTACTTC. Translating it yields CASNVPGQGAYEQYF.